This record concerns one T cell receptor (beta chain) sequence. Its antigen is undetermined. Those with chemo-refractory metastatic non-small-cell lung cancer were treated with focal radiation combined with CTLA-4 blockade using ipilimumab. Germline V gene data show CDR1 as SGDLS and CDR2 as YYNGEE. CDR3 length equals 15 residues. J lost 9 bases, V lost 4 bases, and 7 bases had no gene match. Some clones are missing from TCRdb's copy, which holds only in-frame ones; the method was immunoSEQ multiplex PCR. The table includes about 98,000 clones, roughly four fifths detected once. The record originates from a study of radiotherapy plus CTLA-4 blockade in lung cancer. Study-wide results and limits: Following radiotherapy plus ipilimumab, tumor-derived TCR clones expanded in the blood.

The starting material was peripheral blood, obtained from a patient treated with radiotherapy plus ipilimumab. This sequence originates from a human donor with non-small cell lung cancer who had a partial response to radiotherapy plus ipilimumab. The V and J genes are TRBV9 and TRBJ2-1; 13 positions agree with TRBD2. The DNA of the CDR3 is TGTGCCAGCAGCCCCCGACTAGCGGGAGGCATTGAGCAGTTCTTC. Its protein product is CASSPRLAGGIEQFF.